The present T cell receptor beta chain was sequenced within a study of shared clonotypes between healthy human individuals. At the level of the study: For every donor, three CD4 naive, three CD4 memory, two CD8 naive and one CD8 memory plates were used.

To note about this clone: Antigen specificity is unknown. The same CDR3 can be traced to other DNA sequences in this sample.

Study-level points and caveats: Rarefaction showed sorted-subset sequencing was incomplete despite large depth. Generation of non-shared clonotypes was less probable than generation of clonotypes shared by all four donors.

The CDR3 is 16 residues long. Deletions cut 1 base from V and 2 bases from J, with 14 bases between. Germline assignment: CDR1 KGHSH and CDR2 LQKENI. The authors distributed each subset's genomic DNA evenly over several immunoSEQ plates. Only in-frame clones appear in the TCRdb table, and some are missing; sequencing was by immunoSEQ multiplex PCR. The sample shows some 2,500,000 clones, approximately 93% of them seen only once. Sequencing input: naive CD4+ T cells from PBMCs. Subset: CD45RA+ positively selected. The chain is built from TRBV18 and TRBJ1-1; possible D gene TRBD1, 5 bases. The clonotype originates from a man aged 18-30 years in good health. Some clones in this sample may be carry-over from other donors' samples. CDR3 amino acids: CASSPRRAGSNTEAFF. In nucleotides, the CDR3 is TGTGCCAGCTCACCACGGCGTGCAGGGAGTAACACTGAAGCTTTCTTT.